This TCR beta chain stems from a study of cytomegalovirus exposure and HLA in healthy donors. Primers for the PCR totalled 60 Vbeta and 13 Jbeta. Here immunoSEQ multiplex PCR was the method, and the copy in TCRdb shows in-frame clones only, minus some. This repertoire includes under 200,000 clones. Germline CDR1 is SGHRS and CDR2 is YFSETQ. Trimming took off 4 bases at V and 11 bases at J, with 14 bases between the two ends. The length of the CDR3 is 12 residues. The V gene is TRBV5-1, the J gene TRBJ2-3, with D possibly being TRBD2 (6 bases). The specimen sequenced was PBMCs. The TCR was taken from a man younger than 45 in good health and CMV-seronegative. The CDR3 nucleotides read TGCGCCAGCAGCCCGGGGGAGGCCGGGCAGTATTTT. This encodes CASSPGEAGQYF.